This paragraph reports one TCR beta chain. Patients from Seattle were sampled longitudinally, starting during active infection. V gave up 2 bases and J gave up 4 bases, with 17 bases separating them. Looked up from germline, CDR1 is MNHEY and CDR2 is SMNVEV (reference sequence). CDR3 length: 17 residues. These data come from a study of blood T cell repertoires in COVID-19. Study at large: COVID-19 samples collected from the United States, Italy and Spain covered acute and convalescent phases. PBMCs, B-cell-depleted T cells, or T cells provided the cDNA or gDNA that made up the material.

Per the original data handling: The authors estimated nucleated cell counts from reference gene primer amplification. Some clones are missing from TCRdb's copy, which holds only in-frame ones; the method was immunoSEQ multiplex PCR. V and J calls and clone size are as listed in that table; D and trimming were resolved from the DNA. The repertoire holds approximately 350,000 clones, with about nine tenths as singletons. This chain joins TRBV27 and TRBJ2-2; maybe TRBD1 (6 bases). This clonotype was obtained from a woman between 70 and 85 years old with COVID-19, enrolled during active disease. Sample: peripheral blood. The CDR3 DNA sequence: TGTGCCAGCAGTTTAGGGAACAGGGACCAGGGCACCGGGGAGCTGTTTTTT. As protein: CASSLGNRDQGTGELFF.